A selection of T cell receptor beta chains follows, all from one sample in a study of T-cell memory formation after mild COVID-19. TCRdb analysed the 5' RACE reads with MiXCR anew, one entry per CDR3 protein. The sample yields roughly 610,000 distinct CDR3 sequences, around 15% seen once. Sequencing was performed on PBMCs or a T cell subset sorted from them (not recorded which). The receptors were sampled from an adult woman who had mild COVID-19 (a few samples of this study predate the infection). Cell type and time point are not known. Both conserved end residues are part of each CDR3. A D gene is named only where the DNA matches it firmly.

V	D	J	CDR3
TRBV3-1	TRBD1	TRBJ1-3	CASSQLQGASGNTIYF
TRBV12-3/TRBV12-4	-	TRBJ1-6	CASSRTVSASPLHF
TRBV11-2	TRBD1	TRBJ1-2	CASSLMGGQGDDGYTF
TRBV7-9	-	TRBJ2-5	CASSSSLGDQETQYF
TRBV6-2/TRBV6-3	TRBD2	TRBJ2-3	CASSEISGSGGTQYF
TRBV7-9	-	TRBJ2-7	CASSTSRSEQYF
TRBV2	-	TRBJ1-1	CASSSDARGTEAFF
TRBV7-9	-	TRBJ1-1	CASSFPVGRGMNTEAFF
TRBV12-3/TRBV12-4	-	TRBJ1-1	CASSSGPGRTEAFF
TRBV7-9	-	TRBJ2-7	CASSLVSTGDITYEQYF
TRBV30	-	TRBJ2-1	CAWWGMGEQFF
TRBV29-1	TRBD1	TRBJ1-2	CSSDGTGSNYGYTF
TRBV29-1	-	TRBJ1-5	CSVGGGSQPQHF
TRBV19	TRBD1	TRBJ2-1	CASNFGTANSYNEQFF
TRBV12-3/TRBV12-4	-	TRBJ2-7	CASSLFEGSYEQYF
TRBV29-1	-	TRBJ2-2	CSVGRFGNTGELFF
TRBV6-5	-	TRBJ1-1	CASSIYRATRTEAFF
TRBV7-6	-	TRBJ2-3	CASSLTTQVTDTQYF
TRBV7-2	TRBD2	TRBJ2-1	CASSLGATGTSGVGSYNEQFF
TRBV5-4	TRBD2	TRBJ2-5	CASSSGLAVQETQYF
TRBV5-1	TRBD1	TRBJ1-3	CASSRTGVGGNTIYF
TRBV9	-	TRBJ1-2	CASSVGTLDSYGYTF
TRBV29-1	TRBD1	TRBJ2-3	CSNTRGLADTQYF
TRBV18	-	TRBJ1-1	CASSPLINTEAFF